Listed below are T cell receptor beta chains from one sample, sequenced in a study of T cells in Graves' hyperthyroidism and ophthalmopathy. TCRdb re-called the multiplex PCR reads through MiXCR, storing one row per CDR3 protein. The table lists roughly 420,000 distinct CDR3 sequences, 15% to 19% of them singletons. What was sequenced was blood. The receptor source for this set is a woman under 30 with Graves' hyperthyroidism. Both conserved end residues are part of each CDR3. D genes are given only for firm matches. The size entry is marked missing in some rows and otherwise reads once, few, many or a size class.

TRBJ1-3 | few | TRBV9 | . | TGTGCCAGCAGGCCCACCGACAGTGGAAACACCATATATTTT | CASRPTDSGNTIYF
TRBJ2-5 | many | TRBV20-1 | TRBD1 | TGCAGTGCTGAAGGGAACAGGGGGGCGGAGGCCCAGTACTTC | CSAEGNRGAEAQYF
TRBJ1-5 | many | TRBV7-2 | . | TGTGCCAGCAGCTTAGCCCATCAGGGTGGAAGCAATCAGCCCCAGCATTTT | CASSLAHQGGSNQPQHF
TRBJ1-2 | . | TRBV5-4 | TRBD1 | TGTGCCAGCAGCTGGGACAGGGGGAATGCGGGCTACACCTTC | CASSWDRGNAGYTF
TRBJ2-2 | few | TRBV11-2 | TRBD2 | TGTGCCAGCAGATACATGCGGGGGGGCGGGAACACCGGGGAGCTGTTTTTT | CASRYMRGGGNTGELFF
TRBJ2-3 | many | TRBV5-1 | . | TGCGCCAGCCGGATCCTAGGATTCGAGGACACAGATACGCAGTATTTT | CASRILGFEDTDTQYF
TRBJ1-5 | few | TRBV6-2/TRBV6-3 | . | TGTGCCAGCAGTCACCCGCCTCTTTTGGGGATTTATCAGCCCCAGCATTTT | CASSHPPLLGIYQPQHF
TRBJ2-1 | many | TRBV27 | . | TGTGCCAGCAGTTTATGGAGTAGCGGAAGCTCCTACAATGAGCAGTTCTTC | CASSLWSSGSSYNEQFF
TRBJ2-7 | many | TRBV7-2 | . | TGTGCCAGCAGCTTAGGTCTAGGCGGTGAGCAGTACTTC | CASSLGLGGEQYF
TRBJ1-1 | many | TRBV5-1 | . | TGCGCCAGCAGCCTCGACGGCTCAGGTGAAGCTTTCTTT | CASSLDGSGEAFF
TRBJ2-3 | . | TRBV4-1 | . | TGCGCCAGCAGCCAAGGGCGCGGAAGGACAGAGGCGGGTACGCAGTATTTT | CASSQGRGRTEAGTQYF
TRBJ2-7 | many | TRBV20-1 | . | TGCAGTGCTAGAGAGGAGGGGGGGAAAAGAAACGAGCAGTACTTC | CSAREEGGKRNEQYF
TRBJ2-5 | few | TRBV20-1 | . | TGCAGTGCTCGCCTTCGGGCTGTAGAGACCCAGTACTTC | CSARLRAVETQYF
TRBJ2-7 | many | TRBV6-7 | . | TGTGCCAGCAGTTACTGGACGGGGATTGGCTCCTACGAGCAGTACTTC | CASSYWTGIGSYEQYF
TRBJ2-5 | many | TRBV7-3 | . | TGTGCCAGCAGCCATGACTGGGGGAGGACCCAGTACTTC | CASSHDWGRTQYF
TRBJ2-1 | few | TRBV18 | . | TGTGCCAGCTCACCCCTACCGAGCTCCTACAATGAGCAGTTCTTC | CASSPLPSSYNEQFF
TRBJ1-2 | . | TRBV19 | . | TGTGCCAGTAGTATCCGATCGGGCCCAGACGGCTACACCTTC | CASSIRSGPDGYTF
TRBJ1-1 | many | TRBV10-3 | . | TGTGCCATCTTGGGGACAAACCAAAAGAACACTGAAGCTTTCTTT | CAILGTNQKNTEAFF
TRBJ1-4 | many | TRBV11-1 | . | TGTGCCAGCAGCCGAAATTCGGGGGCAACTAATGAAAAACTGTTTTTT | CASSRNSGATNEKLFF
TRBJ1-1 | . | TRBV10-1 | TRBD1 | TGCGCCAGCAGTCCCGGGACAGGGTACGCTGAAGCTTTCTTT | CASSPGTGYAEAFF
TRBJ2-5 | . | TRBV29-1 | TRBD2 | TGCAGCGTTGAAGTCCTGGGGACTAGCGTACAAGAGACCCAGTACTTC | CSVEVLGTSVQETQYF
TRBJ2-1 | many | TRBV2 | . | TGTGCCAGCAGTGTCGTAACTCCGCAGTTCTTC | CASSVVTPQFF